These 5 T cell receptor beta chains were sequenced from one sample in a study of shared clonotypes between healthy human individuals. Only in-frame clones appear in the TCRdb table, and some are missing; sequencing was by immunoSEQ multiplex PCR. Altogether roughly 2,300,000 clones are present, around 92% being singletons, with the ten largest covering 0.3% to 0.4%. The sequencing input was naive CD4+ T cells from PBMCs. Subset noted: CD45RA+ positively selected. These receptors all come from a man between 18 and 29 years old in good health. Some clones in this sample may be carry-over from other donors' samples.

The chain links TRBV5-5 to TRBJ2-1; D remains unclear. This CDR3 contains 15 residues. Trimming cost V 6 bases and J 4 bases, with 17 bases left between them. Germline assignment: CDR1 SGHKS and CDR2 YYEKEE (reference sequence). CDR3 DNA sequence: TGTGCCAGCATGGGCCGAGGCTCGTCTTACAATGAGCAGTTCTTC. Amino acid sequence: CASMGRGSSYNEQFF. Full variable domain (missing parts from reference TRBV5-5 and TRBJ2-1): DAGVTQSPTHLIKTRGQQVTLRCSPISGHKSVSWYQQVLGQGPQFIFQYYEKEERGRGNFPDRFSARQFPNYSSELNVNALLLGDSALYLCASMGRGSSYNEQFFGPGTRLTVL.

The chain employs TRBV9 and TRBJ2-7, with 9 positions matching TRBD1. J gave up 8 bases and V 0 bases, and 6 bases lay outside the gene matches. The CDR3 runs 14 residues. Germline V gene data show CDR1 as SGDLS and CDR2 as YYNGEE. CDR3 nucleotide sequence: TGTGCCAGCAGCGTAGAATCGGGGACAGGGCAGCAGTACTTC. The encoded protein is CASSVESGTGQQYF.

The chain recombines TRBV15 with TRBJ1-4; D perhaps matches TRBD1 (5 bases). The CDR3 consists of 14 residues. V was pared by 1 base and J by 4 bases, with 7 bases between. Germline V gene lookup returns CDR1 LNHNV and CDR2 YYDKDF (reference sequence). The CDR3 sequence: CATSRGQFNEKLFF. The CDR3 bases are TGTGCCACCAGCAGAGGACAGTTTAATGAAAAACTGTTTTTT. Together with reference TRBV15 and TRBJ1-4, the CDR3 gives the full variable domain: DAMVIQNPRYQVTQFGKPVTLSCSQTLNHNVMYWYQQKSSQAPKLLFHYYDKDFNNEADTPDNFQSRRPNTSFCFLDIRSPGLGDTAMYLCATSRGQFNEKLFFGSGTQLSVL.

This clone was seen just once. Other DNA sequences in this specimen translate into the identical CDR3. This chain links TRBV28 with TRBJ2-1; 11 bases agree with TRBD2. The V gene end was trimmed by 2 bases and the J gene end by 5 bases; junction bases not matched to a gene: 5. The CDR3 is 16 amino acids. In germline, CDR1 is MDHEN, CDR2 SYDVKM. This CDR3 reads CASSLPGLAADNEQFF. The DNA of the CDR3 is TGTGCCAGCAGTTTACCGGGACTAGCGGCAGACAATGAGCAGTTCTTC.

In this sample, this clone turned up once. The rearrangement uses TRBV10-1 and TRBJ2-2; TRBD2 might be the D (5 bases). From germline, CDR1 is WNHNN and CDR2 SYGVQD (reference sequence). V lost 5 bases and J lost 6, with 16 bases in between. The CDR3 has 15 residues. CDR3 sequence: CASSQSTRPAGELFF. The DNA of the CDR3 is TGCGCCAGCAGTCAATCTACTAGGCCCGCCGGGGAGCTGTTTTTT.